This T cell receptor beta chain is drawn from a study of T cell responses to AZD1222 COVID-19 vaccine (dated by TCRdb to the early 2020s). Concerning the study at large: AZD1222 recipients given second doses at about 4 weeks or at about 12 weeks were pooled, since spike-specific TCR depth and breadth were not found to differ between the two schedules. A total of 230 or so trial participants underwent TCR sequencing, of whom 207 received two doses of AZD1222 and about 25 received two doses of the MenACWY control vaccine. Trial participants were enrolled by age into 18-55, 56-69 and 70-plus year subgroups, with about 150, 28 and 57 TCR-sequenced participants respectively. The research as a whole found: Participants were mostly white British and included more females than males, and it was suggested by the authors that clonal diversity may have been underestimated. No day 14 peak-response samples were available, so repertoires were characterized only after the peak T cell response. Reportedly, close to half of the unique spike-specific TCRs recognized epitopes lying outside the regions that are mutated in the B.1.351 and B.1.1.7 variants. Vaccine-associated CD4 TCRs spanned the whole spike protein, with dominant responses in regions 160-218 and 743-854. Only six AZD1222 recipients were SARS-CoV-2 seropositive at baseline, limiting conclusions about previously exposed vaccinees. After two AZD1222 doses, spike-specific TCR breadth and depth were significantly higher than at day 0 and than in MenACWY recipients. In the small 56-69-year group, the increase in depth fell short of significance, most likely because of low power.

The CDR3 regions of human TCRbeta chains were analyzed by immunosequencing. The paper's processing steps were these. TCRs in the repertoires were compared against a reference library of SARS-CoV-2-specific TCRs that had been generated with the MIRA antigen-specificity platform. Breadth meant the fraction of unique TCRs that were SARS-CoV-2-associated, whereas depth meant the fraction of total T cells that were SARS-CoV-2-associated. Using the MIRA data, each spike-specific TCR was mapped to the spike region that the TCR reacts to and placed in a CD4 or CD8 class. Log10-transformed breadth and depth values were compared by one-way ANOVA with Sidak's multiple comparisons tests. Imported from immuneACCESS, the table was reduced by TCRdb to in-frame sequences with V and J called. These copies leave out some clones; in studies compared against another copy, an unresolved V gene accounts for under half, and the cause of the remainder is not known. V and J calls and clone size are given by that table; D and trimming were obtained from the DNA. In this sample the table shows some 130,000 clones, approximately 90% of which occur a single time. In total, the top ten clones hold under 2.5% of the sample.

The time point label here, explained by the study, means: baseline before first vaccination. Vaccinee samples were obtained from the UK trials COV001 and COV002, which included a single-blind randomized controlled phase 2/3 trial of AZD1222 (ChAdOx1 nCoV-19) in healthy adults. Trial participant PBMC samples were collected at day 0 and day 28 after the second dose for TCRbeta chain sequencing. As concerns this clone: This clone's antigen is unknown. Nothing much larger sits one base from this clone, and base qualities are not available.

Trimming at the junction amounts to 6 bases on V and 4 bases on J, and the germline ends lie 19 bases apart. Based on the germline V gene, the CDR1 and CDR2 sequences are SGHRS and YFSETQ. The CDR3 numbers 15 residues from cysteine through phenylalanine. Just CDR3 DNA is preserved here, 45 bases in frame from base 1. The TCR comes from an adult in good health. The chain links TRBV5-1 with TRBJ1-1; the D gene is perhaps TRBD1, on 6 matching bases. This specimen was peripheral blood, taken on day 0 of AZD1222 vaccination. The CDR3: CASTLSSRGGTEAFF. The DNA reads TGCGCCAGCACCCTGAGTAGCAGGGGCGGCACTGAAGCTTTCTTT. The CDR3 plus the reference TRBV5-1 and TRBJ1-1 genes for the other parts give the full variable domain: KAGVTQTPRYLIKTRGQQVTLSCSPISGHRSVSWYQQTPGQGLQFLFEYFSETQRNKGNFPGRFSGRQFSNSRSEMNVSTLELGDSALYLCASTLSSRGGTEAFFGQGTRLTVV.